This T cell receptor (beta chain) stems from a study of patients and donors after allogeneic stem cell transplantation. TCRdb re-analysed the RT-PCR reads in MiXCR, keeping a single row per CDR3 protein. The table includes around 25,000 distinct CDR3 sequences, 42% detected once. V was cut by 4 bases and J by 8 bases, with 12 bases left in between. Germline CDR1 LNHDA, CDR2 SQIVND (reference sequence). The CDR3 runs 14 residues. Sequenced: blood, either unsorted or a sorted T cell fraction (not recorded which). The chain recombines TRBV19 with TRBJ1-6, with TRBD1 as a possible D gene (6 bases). The clonotype originates from a human donor who was either an allogeneic HSCT recipient or a stem cell or donor lymphocyte infusion donor (not recorded which). It is not recorded whose cells these are; they may come from a transplant donor. CDR3 sequence: CASSTTGTYSPLHF. Written as DNA, the CDR3 is TGTGCCAGTAGTACCACAGGGACGTATTCACCCCTCCACTTT.